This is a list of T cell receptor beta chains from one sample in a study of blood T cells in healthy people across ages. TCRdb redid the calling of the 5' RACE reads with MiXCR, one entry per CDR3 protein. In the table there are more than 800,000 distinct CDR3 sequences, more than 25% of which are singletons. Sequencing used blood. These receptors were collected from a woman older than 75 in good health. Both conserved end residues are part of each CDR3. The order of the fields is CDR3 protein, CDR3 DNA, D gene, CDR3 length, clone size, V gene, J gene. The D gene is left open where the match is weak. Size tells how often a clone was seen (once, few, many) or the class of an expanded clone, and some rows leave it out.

CDR3 protein: CASSHPGDRDTQYF; CDR3 DNA: TGTGCCAGCAGTCACCCGGGGGATCGGGATACGCAGTATTTT; D gene: NA; CDR3 length: 14; clone size: NA; V gene: TRBV6-2/TRBV6-3; J gene: TRBJ2-3
CDR3 protein: CASATGRGVLLNTGELFF; CDR3 DNA: TGTGCCAGCGCGACGGGGCGGGGGGTATTACTGAACACCGGGGAGCTGTTTTTT; D gene: TRBD2; CDR3 length: 18; clone size: NA; V gene: TRBV6-1; J gene: TRBJ2-2
CDR3 protein: CASREQASYGYTF; CDR3 DNA: TGTGCCAGCAGGGAACAGGCATCCTATGGCTACACCTTC; D gene: NA; CDR3 length: 13; clone size: many; V gene: TRBV6-1; J gene: TRBJ1-2
CDR3 protein: CSAREGRVGYGYTF; CDR3 DNA: TGCAGTGCTAGAGAGGGCAGGGTTGGGTATGGCTACACCTTC; D gene: NA; CDR3 length: 14; clone size: many; V gene: TRBV20-1; J gene: TRBJ1-2
CDR3 protein: CASRKETYNEQFF; CDR3 DNA: TGTGCCAGCCGAAAGGAGACATACAATGAGCAGTTCTTC; D gene: NA; CDR3 length: 13; clone size: many; V gene: TRBV2; J gene: TRBJ2-1
CDR3 protein: CASSLLGGPSTDTQYF; CDR3 DNA: TGTGCCAGCAGCCTTCTCGGGGGTCCCAGCACAGATACGCAGTATTTT; D gene: NA; CDR3 length: 16; clone size: many; V gene: TRBV7-9; J gene: TRBJ2-3
CDR3 protein: CASSPYLAGDPYEQYF; CDR3 DNA: TGTGCCAGCAGCCCCTATCTAGCGGGGGACCCCTACGAGCAGTACTTC; D gene: TRBD2; CDR3 length: 16; clone size: NA; V gene: TRBV7-9; J gene: TRBJ2-7
CDR3 protein: CASSVYGLQETQYF; CDR3 DNA: TGTGCCAGCAGCGTATATGGACTCCAAGAGACCCAGTACTTC; D gene: NA; CDR3 length: 14; clone size: NA; V gene: TRBV9; J gene: TRBJ2-5
CDR3 protein: CASSFGGLAGGNTDTQYF; CDR3 DNA: TGCGCCAGCAGCTTCGGAGGTCTAGCGGGGGGGAACACAGATACGCAGTATTTT; D gene: TRBD2; CDR3 length: 18; clone size: many; V gene: TRBV5-1; J gene: TRBJ2-3
CDR3 protein: CASSPSGGVSSYTF; CDR3 DNA: TGTGCCAGCAGCCCCTCGGGAGGGGTTAGTAGCTACACCTTC; D gene: NA; CDR3 length: 14; clone size: many; V gene: TRBV7-9; J gene: TRBJ1-2
CDR3 protein: CASSSAAFQETQYF; CDR3 DNA: TGCGCCAGCAGCTCGGCGGCCTTCCAAGAGACCCAGTACTTC; D gene: NA; CDR3 length: 14; clone size: few; V gene: TRBV4-3; J gene: TRBJ2-5
CDR3 protein: CSAILQGSGKAFF; CDR3 DNA: TGCAGTGCTATTCTACAGGGGAGTGGGAAAGCTTTCTTT; D gene: TRBD1; CDR3 length: 13; clone size: many; V gene: TRBV20-1; J gene: TRBJ1-1
CDR3 protein: CSVGGGRSNQPQHF; CDR3 DNA: TGCAGCGTTGGAGGGGGAAGGAGCAATCAGCCCCAGCATTTT; D gene: NA; CDR3 length: 14; clone size: many; V gene: TRBV29-1; J gene: TRBJ1-5
CDR3 protein: CASSQDWTGLIGGTEAFF; CDR3 DNA: TGCGCCAGCAGCCAAGACTGGACAGGGCTAATCGGTGGCACTGAAGCTTTCTTT; D gene: TRBD1; CDR3 length: 18; clone size: many; V gene: TRBV4-1; J gene: TRBJ1-1
CDR3 protein: CASSFVGPSYNEQFF; CDR3 DNA: TGTGCCAGCAGTTTCGTGGGCCCCTCCTACAATGAGCAGTTCTTC; D gene: NA; CDR3 length: 15; clone size: NA; V gene: TRBV27; J gene: TRBJ2-1
CDR3 protein: CSARGEQGWDSPLHF; CDR3 DNA: TGCAGTGCTAGAGGCGAACAGGGATGGGACTCACCCCTCCACTTT; D gene: NA; CDR3 length: 15; clone size: NA; V gene: TRBV20-1; J gene: TRBJ1-6
CDR3 protein: CASRQQGGVNQPQHF; CDR3 DNA: TGTGCCAGCAGACAACAGGGTGGGGTAAACCAGCCCCAGCATTTT; D gene: NA; CDR3 length: 15; clone size: NA; V gene: TRBV2; J gene: TRBJ1-5
CDR3 protein: CAWRPRGRTDTQYF; CDR3 DNA: TGTGCCTGGAGGCCAAGGGGACGCACAGATACGCAGTATTTT; D gene: NA; CDR3 length: 14; clone size: few; V gene: TRBV30; J gene: TRBJ2-3